This T cell receptor beta chain was sequenced during a study of T cell responses to AZD1222 COVID-19 vaccine. There are 12 residues in the CDR3. The V gene lost 4 bases and the J gene lost 10 bases, with 11 bases spanning the gap. Germline V gene data show CDR1 as MDHEN and CDR2 as SYDVKM. Repertoires were generated with immunoSEQ multiplex PCR, while TCRdb's copy carries only in-frame clones and drops some. In the table there are 150,000 to 200,000 clones, more than 85% of which are singletons. The specimen comprised peripheral blood, sampled on day 0 of AZD1222 vaccination. This receptor was identified in an adult in good health. The chain combines TRBV28 with TRBJ2-1; D call uncertain. The CDR3 region is CASSSPGSEQFF. The DNA of the CDR3 is TGTGCCAGCAGTTCCCCCGGCAGCGAGCAGTTCTTC.